This passage covers 30 T cell receptor beta chains from one sample sequenced in a study of T-cell memory formation after mild COVID-19 (dated by TCRdb to the early 2020s). Libraries were made using 5' RACE. These reads were obtained on an Illumina NovaSeq 6000. TCRdb reworked the public reads: Q25 trimming with fastp, MiXCR clone assembly, productive beta chains retained. Every CDR3 protein is listed once, alongside the most common genes and DNA of its rows. This sample is represented by about 360,000 distinct CDR3 sequences; around an eighth of them were singletons. Together, the top ten hold about 22% of the sample. The sample consisted of PBMCs or a T cell subset sorted from them (not recorded which). The receptors were sampled from a man younger than 35 who had mild COVID-19 (a few samples of this study predate the infection). The sample titles of this study are shuffled in the database, so cell type and time point are left out; the donor was told from shared clones.

This clonotype was counted a few times. The rearrangement uses TRBV29-1 and TRBJ1-1; D ambiguous. This CDR3 spans 14 amino acids. Germline V gives CDR1 SQVTM, CDR2 ANQGSEA. V was cut by 0 bases and J by 5 bases, with 13 bases left in between. DNA for the CDR3: TGCAGCGTTGAAGAGTTTGGGGAAGGAACTGAAGCTTTCTTT. Amino acid sequence: CSVEEFGEGTEAFF.

This clonotype has only a few counts. V usage is TRBV4-1 and J usage is TRBJ2-7; weak D call: TRBD2 (5 bases). CDR3 length: 13 residues. Looked up from germline, CDR1 is MGHRA and CDR2 is YSYEKL. With 4 bases removed from V and 9 bases from J, the gap between germline ends came to 16 bases. CDR3 loop: CASSPTSNLWQYF. For the CDR3, the DNA is TGCGCCAGCAGCCCAACTAGTAACTTATGGCAGTACTTC.

Written as DNA, the CDR3 is TGTGCCAGCAGTTACTTACTCCCGGGACAGGGAGGTGGAAATCAGCCCCAGCATTTT. It encodes CASSYLLPGQGGGNQPQHF. The chain combines TRBV6-2 or TRBV6-3 with TRBJ1-5; 9 nucleotides line up with TRBD1. Germline assignment: CDR1 MNHEY and CDR2 SVGEGT. This CDR3 region has 19 residues. With 1 base clipped from V and 4 bases from J, the junction kept 14 bases outside the gene matches.

This clonotype came up many times. The V gene is TRBV5-1, the J gene TRBJ2-1; 8 nucleotides line up with TRBD2. The ends lost 4 bases at V and 8 bases at J; junction bases unmatched: 11. Germline V gene data show CDR1 as SGHRS and CDR2 as YFSETQ. CDR3 length: 15 amino acids. Here the CDR3 reads CASSRNGGAGDEQFF. CDR3 nucleotide sequence: TGCGCCAGCAGCAGGAACGGGGGGGCTGGAGATGAGCAGTTCTTC.

This chain joins TRBV21-1 and TRBJ2-5; the D call in the table, TRBD1, was not verified against the DNA. TRBV21-1 is a pseudogene locus. The CDR3 loop spans 15 amino acids. This CDR3 reads CASSSNRDFGETQYF. For the CDR3, the DNA is TGTGCCAGCAGCTCAAACAGGGATTTCGGGGAGACCCAGTACTTC.

This clonotype was counted at least ten times. The J gene is TRBJ2-3, the V gene TRBV7-7, with 9 bases fitting TRBD2. CDR3 length: 14 residues. V lost 5 bases, J lost 5 bases, and 5 bases stayed unmatched. CDR1 is SSHAT, CDR2 FNYEAQ, per germline (reference sequence). CDR3 in amino acids: CASSGGGAGDTQYF. For the CDR3, the DNA is TGTGCCAGCAGCGGCGGGGGGGCAGGAGATACGCAGTATTTT.

This clonotype was seen more than once but under ten times. This chain links TRBV6-4 with TRBJ2-1, with TRBD2 identical over 11 bases. V lost 9 bases, J lost 8 bases, and 12 bases stayed unmatched. The CDR3 runs to 15 residues. CDR1 and CDR2 from the germline V gene are MRHNA and SNTAGT. CDR3 sequence reads: CASSKGLAVLDEQFF. The CDR3 nucleotides read TGTGCCAGTTCAAAGGGACTAGCGGTGTTAGATGAGCAGTTCTTC.

This clonotype was seen more than once but under ten times. The chain combines TRBV7-8 with TRBJ1-1; possible D gene TRBD1, 6 bases. V lost 5 bases, J lost 8 bases, and 18 bases lay in between. The germline V gene has CDR1 SGHVS and CDR2 FQNEAQ. This CDR3 comprises 14 residues. The CDR3, as DNA: TGTGCCAGCAGCCAAACGACAGGATCTTTCGAAGCTTTCTTT. Translating gives CASSQTTGSFEAFF.

The rearrangement joins TRBV6-5 to TRBJ2-7; D call uncertain. Trimming shortened V by 5 bases and J by 3 bases, and 14 bases separated the two germline ends. The CDR3 sequence is 14 residues long. The germline gives CDR1 MNHEY, CDR2 SVGAGI. DNA of the CDR3: TGTGCCAGCAGTGACACCCTCCTAGGCTACGAGCAGTACTTC. This encodes CASSDTLLGYEQYF.

A few counts support this clonotype. The rearrangement uses TRBV7-9 and TRBJ2-3; D remains unclear. V dropped 1 base and J dropped 8 bases, with 16 bases sitting between them. CDR1 and CDR2 (germline): SEHNR, FQNEAQ (reference sequence). The CDR3 sequence is 15 residues long. CDR3 amino acids: CASSLVSTKVATQYF. CDR3 DNA sequence: TGTGCCAGCAGCTTAGTGTCGACGAAGGTGGCTACGCAGTATTTT.

This clonotype turned up a few times. CDR3 bases: TGCGCCAGCAGGGTTTTAGGGGGCCGGGGAGAGACCCAGTACTTC. This translates into CASRVLGGRGETQYF. V gene TRBV4-1 combines with J gene TRBJ2-5; 7 nucleotides align to TRBD1. V was pared by 6 bases and J by 4 bases, with 11 bases of the junction left unmatched. The CDR3 is 15 residues long. CDR1 is MGHRA, CDR2 YSYEKL, per germline.

This clonotype was seen repeatedly, ten times or more. V is TRBV6-5 and J is TRBJ2-5; D could derive from TRBD1 or TRBD2 (5 bases each). Trimming removed 6 bases at V and 5 bases at J, with 16 bases between. The germline gives CDR1 MNHEY, CDR2 SVGAGI. CDR3 length equals 14 residues. CDR3 protein: CASSTTGKGETQYF. The CDR3 coding sequence is TGTGCCAGCAGCACCACCGGGAAGGGGGAGACCCAGTACTTC.

This clonotype occurred many times. The chain carries TRBV7-2 and TRBJ2-4; weak D call: TRBD2 (5 bases). Germline CDR1 is SGHTA and CDR2 is FQGNSA. The CDR3 contains 14 residues. Trimming took 3 bases from V and 1 from J, leaving 7 bases between them. The CDR3 is CASSFPGAKNIQYF. The DNA of the CDR3 is TGTGCCAGCAGCTTCCCGGGGGCCAAAAACATTCAGTACTTC.

This chain uses TRBV27 with TRBJ1-6; perhaps TRBD1 as D (6 bases). Germline lookup yields CDR1 MNHEY and CDR2 SMNVEV (reference sequence). The CDR3 has 14 residues. Trimming cost V 2 bases and J 8 bases, with 10 bases left between them. CDR3 amino acids: CASSLARGYSPLHF. The CDR3 coding sequence is TGTGCCAGCAGTTTAGCCAGGGGATATTCACCCCTCCACTTT.

This clonotype has at least ten counts. V usage is TRBV3-2 and J usage is TRBJ2-3; TRBD2, the table's D call, was not compared with the DNA. TRBV3-2 is a documented pseudogene. The CDR3 loop spans 16 amino acids. The CDR3 bases are TGTGCCAGCAGCCAAGAGAGGACTAGCGAAAGGGATACGCAGTATTTT. It specifies CASSQERTSERDTQYF.

This clonotype was seen only a few times. The chain carries TRBV15 and TRBJ2-3; a weak D match, TRBD1 (6 bases). V dropped 8 bases and J dropped 1 base, with 13 bases sitting between them. CDR3 length: 14 amino acids. Germline CDR1 is LNHNV and CDR2 is YYDKDF (reference sequence). Here the CDR3 reads CATREGHGTDTQYF. DNA for the CDR3: TGTGCCACCCGAGAGGGACATGGCACAGATACGCAGTATTTT.

The V gene is TRBV7-2, the J gene TRBJ2-7; no definite D call. V lost 1 base to trimming and J lost 0 bases, with 7 bases between them. The germline CDR1 and CDR2 sequences are SGHTA and FQGNSA. CDR3 length: 14 amino acids. CDR3 sequence (DNA): TGTGCCAGCAGCTTAGAAAGGAGCTCCTACGAGCAGTACGTC. This translates into CASSLERSSYEQYV.

This clonotype has just a few counts. The CDR3 protein is CSVEGEIPYEQYF. The CDR3 coding sequence is TGCAGTGTGGAGGGGGAGATTCCTTACGAGCAGTACTTC. The chain links TRBV20-1 to TRBJ2-7; D might be TRBD1 or TRBD2, each matching 6 bases. V was pared by 7 bases and J by 4 bases, with 17 bases between. Germline lookup yields CDR1 DFQATT and CDR2 SNEGSKA (reference sequence). CDR3 length equals 13 residues.

CDR3 nucleotide sequence: TGTGCCAGCAGACGAGGACCCCTGGGAAACTACGAGCAGTACGTC. Encoded protein: CASRRGPLGNYEQYV. The rearrangement uses TRBV6-5 and TRBJ2-7; no reliable D call. V lost 6 bases and J 3 bases, leaving 18 bases between the germline ends. CDR1 and CDR2 from the germline V gene are MNHEY and SVGAGI. The CDR3 extends over 15 amino acids.

This clonotype was counted between two and nine times. This chain uses TRBV6-5 with TRBJ2-5; TRBD1 matches at 8 bases. Trimming removed 5 bases from V and 3 bases from J; junction bases left unmatched: 2. There are 13 residues in the CDR3. CDR1 MNHEY and CDR2 SVGAGI come from the germline V gene. The CDR3, as DNA: TGTGCCAGCAGTAAACAGGGGGAAGAGACCCAGTACTTC. It yields the protein CASSKQGEETQYF.

This clonotype was counted between two and nine times. The chain has TRBV5-5 and TRBJ2-5; perhaps D is TRBD1 or TRBD2 (6 bases each). The CDR3 runs 16 residues. V was cut by 0 bases and J by 3 bases, with 15 bases left in between. The germline gives CDR1 SGHKS, CDR2 YYEKEE (reference sequence). The CDR3 DNA reads TGTGCCAGCAGCTTGGGCCTCGGGGGCGAAGAAGAGACCCAGTACTTC. This gives the protein CASSLGLGGEEETQYF.

This clonotype was seen repeatedly, ten times or more. The chain has TRBV6-1 and TRBJ1-1; no firm D call. The CDR3 contains 11 residues. Germline loops: CDR1 MNHNS, CDR2 SASEGT. V dropped 6 bases and J dropped 11 bases, with 13 bases sitting between them. The CDR3 coding sequence is TGTGCCAGCAGCGCATCCCTGCCTGCTTTCTTT. This gives the protein CASSASLPAFF.

Only a few counts were recorded for this clonotype. The genes are TRBV4-3 and TRBJ2-7, with 10 positions matching TRBD1. The germline CDR1 and CDR2 sequences are LGHNA and YSLEER. This CDR3 spans 16 amino acids. V trimming: 5 bases; J trimming: 2 bases; junction bases outside the gene matches: 9. The CDR3 protein is CASSYSGTGETYEQYF. The CDR3, as DNA: TGCGCCAGCAGCTATTCCGGGACAGGGGAAACCTACGAGCAGTACTTC.

The rearrangement links TRBV7-2 to TRBJ1-1; no reliable D call. Germline CDR1 is SGHTA and CDR2 is FQGNSA. Trimming took 5 bases from V and 0 from J, leaving 7 bases between them. The CDR3 covers 13 residues. Here the CDR3 DNA reads TGTGCCAGCAGCCGGAGCTTGAACACTGAAGCTTTCTTT. It encodes CASSRSLNTEAFF.

This chain connects TRBV12-3 or TRBV12-4 to TRBJ1-6, with D uncertain. CDR3 size: 14 residues. V dropped 3 bases and J dropped 6 bases, with 9 bases sitting between them. The CDR3 DNA follows: TGTGCCAGCAGTTTGGTACAGCTTAATTCACCCCTCCACTTT. Amino acids: CASSLVQLNSPLHF.

This clonotype has just a few counts. The V and J genes are TRBV5-6 and TRBJ2-3, with TRBD1 matching 8 bases. CDR3 size: 16 residues. CDR1 is SGHDT and CDR2 is YYEEEE in the germline V gene. The junction had 9 bases not matched to a gene; V was cut back by 4 bases and J by 2 bases. CDR3 nucleotides: TGTGCCAGCAGCGAACACCAGGGGGCCCTCACAGATACGCAGTATTTT. Protein sequence: CASSEHQGALTDTQYF.

This clonotype was seen at least ten times. This chain links TRBV4-1 with TRBJ1-1; D unresolved. CDR1 and CDR2 from the germline V gene are MGHRA and YSYEKL. CDR3 size: 14 residues. V was cut by 0 bases and J by 1 base, with 6 bases left in between. In DNA form, the CDR3 reads TGCGCCAGCAGCCAAGAGATGGGGAACACTGAAGCTTTCTTT. It specifies CASSQEMGNTEAFF.

The chain recombines TRBV27 with TRBJ1-4; D unclear. CDR1 MNHEY and CDR2 SMNVEV come from the germline V gene (reference sequence). The CDR3 totals 13 residues. V dropped 0 bases and J dropped 8 bases, with 7 bases sitting between them. DNA of the CDR3: TGTGCCAGCAGTTTATCGTATCGGGAAAAACTGTTTTTT. Its translation: CASSLSYREKLFF.

This clonotype showed up just a few times. The chain has TRBV5-5 and TRBJ1-1; TRBD1 matches 7 bases. Germline loops: CDR1 SGHKS, CDR2 YYEKEE (reference sequence). V shed 4 bases, J shed 4 bases, and the junction held 10 bases outside the gene matches. The CDR3 consists of 15 residues. The CDR3: CASSRTQGESTEAFF. In nucleotides, the CDR3 is TGTGCCAGCAGCCGCACCCAGGGGGAATCCACTGAAGCTTTCTTT.

Here the CDR3 reads CASSLRLAGLTGELFF. The CDR3 DNA reads TGTGCCAGCAGCTTGAGACTAGCGGGTCTCACCGGGGAGCTGTTTTTT. This chain uses TRBV9 with TRBJ2-2; 10 bases line up with TRBD2. This CDR3 spans 16 amino acids. V dropped 4 bases and J dropped 4; count of bases not matched to a gene: 7. CDR1 and CDR2 (germline): SGDLS, YYNGEE.